The 8 T cell receptor beta chains in this list originate from one sample, sequenced in a study of T cell changes during pregnancy in multiple sclerosis. TCRdb's copy holds only in-frame clones and misses some; the assay was immunoSEQ multiplex PCR. Here the sample spans more than 25,000 clones, 89% being singletons. This specimen was CD8+ T cells from peripheral blood mononuclear cells, taken after pregnancy. The source is a female donor with multiple sclerosis, enrolled in a pregnancy study.

J is TRBJ2-3 and V is TRBV5-5; 11 bases are shared with TRBD1. The CDR3 has 16 amino acids. Trimming took 4 bases from V and 3 from J; bases not matched to a gene: 7. Germline CDR1 SGHKS, CDR2 YYEKEE (reference sequence). The CDR3 DNA reads as TGTGCCAGCAGCCGGGGACAGGGGGAGTGGACAGATACGCAGTATTTT. Amino acids: CASSRGQGEWTDTQYF.

This rearrangement joins TRBV27 to TRBJ2-1, with 7 bases matching TRBD2. This CDR3 spans 13 amino acids. In germline, CDR1 is MNHEY, CDR2 SMNVEV (reference sequence). The V and J ends lost 5 bases and 6 bases, in that order; junction bases with no gene match: 4. The CDR3 reads CASSPTSPNEQFF. The CDR3 DNA is TGTGCCAGCAGTCCGACTAGCCCCAATGAGCAGTTCTTC.

The V gene is TRBV7-9, the J gene TRBJ2-1, with a tentative D call TRBD1 (5 bases). This CDR3 is built from 12 residues. From germline, CDR1 is SEHNR and CDR2 FQNEAQ (reference sequence). V was cut by 4 bases and J by 10 bases, with 11 bases left in between. The CDR3 DNA reads TGTGCCAGCAGCTCCCAGTCAGGGGAGCAGTTCTTC. Its protein is CASSSQSGEQFF. Combining the CDR3 with reference TRBV7-9 and TRBJ2-1 gives the whole variable domain DTGVSQNPRHKITKRGQNVTFRCDPISEHNRLYWYRQTLGQGPEFLTYFQNEAQLEKSRLLSDRFSAERPKGSFSTLEIQRTEQGDSAMYLCASSSQSGEQFFGPGTRLTVL.

The CDR3 region has the DNA TGCGCCAGCAGCCAAGATTGGCTCGGCACAGATACGCAGTATTTT. This gives the protein CASSQDWLGTDTQYF. V is TRBV4-3 and J is TRBJ2-3; D is uncertain. This CDR3 is 15 amino acids long. Germline CDR1 and CDR2: LGHNA and YSLEER. V dropped 0 bases and J dropped 1 base, with 8 bases sitting between them.

The V call is TRBV7-9, the J call TRBJ2-2, with D unresolved. CDR3 length equals 14 residues. V dropped 5 bases and J dropped 5 bases, with 12 bases sitting between them. From germline, CDR1 is SEHNR and CDR2 FQNEAQ (reference sequence). The CDR3 region has the DNA TGTGCCAGCAGCGCGCTGACTCCTACCGGGGAGCTGTTTTTT. This gives the protein CASSALTPTGELFF. Full variable domain (missing parts from reference TRBV7-9 and TRBJ2-2): DTGVSQNPRHKITKRGQNVTFRCDPISEHNRLYWYRQTLGQGPEFLTYFQNEAQLEKSRLLSDRFSAERPKGSFSTLEIQRTEQGDSAMYLCASSALTPTGELFFGEGSRLTVL.

This clone has a handful of counts. This chain links TRBV28 with TRBJ2-1, with D uncertain. Looked up from germline, CDR1 is MDHEN and CDR2 is SYDVKM. There are 10 residues in the CDR3. Deletions cut 8 bases from V and 6 bases from J, with 5 bases between. The CDR3 protein is CASGVNEQFF. The DNA of the CDR3 is TGTGCCAGCGGAGTCAATGAGCAGTTCTTC.

The chain is built from TRBV7-2 and TRBJ2-7; 10 positions agree with TRBD2. After removal of 5 bases from V and 3 bases from J, the junction contained 4 bases not matched to a gene. Germline V CDR1 and CDR2: SGHTA, FQGNSA. CDR3 length equals 14 residues. The CDR3 DNA follows: TGTGCCAGCAGCGAGGGACTAGCGCTCTACGAGCAGTACTTC. Translating it yields CASSEGLALYEQYF. Looking up the rest from reference TRBV7-2 and TRBJ2-7 gives the full variable domain: GAGVSQSPSNKVTEKGKDVELRCDPISGHTALYWYRQSLGQGLEFLIYFQGNSAPDKSGLPSDRFSAERTGGSVSTLTIQRTQQEDSAVYLCASSEGLALYEQYFGPGTRLTVT.

This clone appeared a single time. J is TRBJ1-1 and V is TRBV7-2; D is uncertain. Germline CDR1 SGHTA, CDR2 FQGNSA. The V and J ends lost 2 bases and 7 bases respectively, with 11 bases between them. The length of the CDR3 is 13 residues. This chain's CDR3 is CASSLRGLGEAFF. In nucleotides, the CDR3 is TGTGCCAGCAGCTTACGAGGGTTGGGTGAAGCTTTCTTT. Full variable domain (outside the CDR3, taken from reference TRBV7-2 and TRBJ1-1): GAGVSQSPSNKVTEKGKDVELRCDPISGHTALYWYRQSLGQGLEFLIYFQGNSAPDKSGLPSDRFSAERTGGSVSTLTIQRTQQEDSAVYLCASSLRGLGEAFFGQGTRLTVV.